A single sample gave rise to the 27 T cell receptor beta chains below, sequenced in a study of early T cells in non-severe SARS-CoV-2 infection. TCRdb recomputed calls from the 5' RACE reads with MiXCR, one row per CDR3 protein. This table holds some 26,000 distinct CDR3 sequences, roughly 4.1% found once. The source material was whole blood. The source is an adult who was a healthcare worker with PCR-confirmed SARS-CoV-2 infection or an uninfected control (not recorded which).

V gene TRBV28 combines with J gene TRBJ1-4, with 12 bases that match TRBD1. The J segment lost 7 bases and the V segment lost 4 bases, leaving 4 bases of the junction unmatched. CDR3 length equals 15 residues. The V gene's germline CDR1 is MDHEN and CDR2 SYDVKM. This CDR3 reads CASSWDRGQSEKLFF. The CDR3 coding sequence is TGTGCCAGCAGTTGGGACAGGGGGCAGAGTGAAAAACTGTTTTTT.

This clonotype was recorded at least ten times. The chain recombines TRBV20-1 with TRBJ2-1; 7 bases match TRBD1. Looked up from germline, CDR1 is DFQATT and CDR2 is SNEGSKA (reference sequence). V dropped 6 bases and J dropped 0; count of bases not matched to a gene: 2. The CDR3 extends over 13 amino acids. CDR3 amino acids: CSAGGSSYNEQFF. CDR3 coding DNA: TGCAGTGCAGGGGGCAGCTCCTACAATGAGCAGTTCTTC.

V gene TRBV18 combines with J gene TRBJ1-1, with a tentative D call TRBD1 (5 bases). Looked up from germline, CDR1 is KGHSH and CDR2 is LQKENI. Trimming removed 1 base from V and 3 bases from J, with 9 bases in between. The CDR3 spans 14 residues. For the CDR3, the DNA is TGTGCCAGCTCACCACAAGTGGGGGACACTGAAGCTTTCTTT. Translated: CASSPQVGDTEAFF.

For the CDR3, the DNA is TGTGCCAGCAGTCAGGGGAGCTCCTATAATTCACCCCTCCACTTT. It specifies CASSQGSSYNSPLHF. The chain is built from TRBV27 and TRBJ1-6; D may be TRBD1 (6 bases). The CDR3 runs 15 residues. V was clipped by 5 bases and J by 0 bases, with 8 bases between them. Germline loops: CDR1 MNHEY, CDR2 SMNVEV (reference sequence).

In its sample, this clonotype was seen many times. J is TRBJ2-5 and V is TRBV6-6; D possibly matches TRBD1 or TRBD2 (5 bases each). The CDR3 contains 18 residues. Germline V gene sequence: CDR1 MNHNY, CDR2 SVGAGI (reference sequence). Trimming removed 4 bases at V and 2 bases at J, with 23 bases between. CDR3 DNA: TGTGCCAGCAGTTCCGTGGGGGACGAAAGAGGAACACAAGAGACCCAGTACTTC. This codes for CASSSVGDERGTQETQYF.

This clonotype showed up just a few times. V and J are TRBV5-1 and TRBJ2-2, with TRBD1 matching over 9 bases. The CDR3 extends over 15 amino acids. Trimming removed 4 bases from V and 4 bases from J; junction bases left unmatched: 5. CDR1 and CDR2 from the germline V gene are SGHRS and YFSETQ. The CDR3 spells CASSAGTGSTGELFF. In DNA, the CDR3 is TGCGCCAGCAGCGCCGGGACAGGGTCCACCGGGGAGCTGTTTTTT.

This clonotype was counted only a few times. This rearrangement joins TRBV6-2 or TRBV6-3 to TRBJ1-1; a possible D gene is TRBD1 (6 bases). The CDR3 consists of 12 residues. CDR1 is MNHEY, CDR2 SVGEGT, per germline. V was clipped by 10 bases and J by 3 bases, with 12 bases between them. The CDR3 spells CATRQEYTEAFF. CDR3 nucleotides: TGTGCCACGAGACAGGAATACACTGAAGCTTTCTTT.

This clonotype was detected ten times or more. The chain carries TRBV6-2 or TRBV6-3 and TRBJ2-3; maybe TRBD2 (5 bases). The CDR3 runs 14 residues. Looked up from germline, CDR1 is MNHEY and CDR2 is SVGEGT. V was trimmed by 2 bases and J by 4 bases, leaving 10 bases between them. CDR3 sequence reads: CASSYGQEADTQYF. The CDR3 DNA is TGTGCCAGCAGTTACGGTCAGGAGGCAGATACGCAGTATTTT.

There are many counts of this clonotype. The chain is built from TRBV6-6 and TRBJ2-7; TRBD1 aligns across 9 bases. The junction had 9 bases not matched to a gene; V was cut back by 6 bases and J by 6 bases. The length of the CDR3 is 14 residues. Germline V gives CDR1 MNHNY, CDR2 SVGAGI (reference sequence). CDR3: CASSPGTGPREQYF. Here the CDR3 DNA reads TGTGCCAGCAGCCCCGGGACAGGGCCCCGCGAGCAGTACTTC.

This clonotype was picked up many times. The V and J genes are TRBV4-2 and TRBJ1-4; D might be TRBD1 (5 bases). The V gene lost 5 bases and the J gene lost 1 base, with 11 bases spanning the gap. The CDR3 spans 15 residues. Germline loops: CDR1 LGHNA, CDR2 YNFKEQ. The CDR3 reads CASSNGGVTNEKLFF. The CDR3 bases are TGTGCCAGCAGCAACGGAGGGGTAACTAATGAAAAACTGTTTTTT.

This clonotype was seen only a few times. The CDR3 is CSVDWTTNTQYF. CDR3 bases: TGCAGCGTTGACTGGACTACCAATACGCAGTATTTT. The V and J genes are TRBV29-1 and TRBJ2-3; a weak D match, TRBD2 (6 bases). Germline V lookup: CDR1 SQVTM, CDR2 ANQGSEA. CDR3 length: 12 residues. V lost 3 bases, J lost 7 bases, and 11 bases lay in between.

This clonotype was counted many times. The rearrangement links TRBV25-1 to TRBJ1-2, with D tentatively TRBD1 (5 bases). CDR1 is MGHDK, CDR2 SYGVNS, per germline. V lost 0 bases, J lost 2 bases, and 16 bases lay in between. This CDR3 is 17 amino acids long. CDR3 nucleotide sequence: TGTGCCAGCAGTGAATATCGGGGGGACGGCCCGAACTATGGCTACACCTTC. Protein: CASSEYRGDGPNYGYTF.

This clonotype was picked up many times. The gene calls are TRBV7-9 and TRBJ2-5; TRBD1 matches at 7 bases. This CDR3 contains 17 residues. Germline trimming cut 0 bases from V and 5 bases from J; bases unmatched to any gene: 12. The germline V gene has CDR1 SEHNR and CDR2 FQNEAQ (reference sequence). This CDR3 reads CASSLAGRGFSAETQYF. The CDR3 DNA sequence: TGTGCCAGCAGCTTAGCCGGCAGGGGGTTTAGTGCGGAGACCCAGTACTTC.

This clonotype was seen ten or more times. The chain recombines TRBV27 with TRBJ2-3; 11 bases fit TRBD1. The CDR3 extends over 18 amino acids. Germline CDR1 MNHEY, CDR2 SMNVEV (reference sequence). Losses at the gene ends were 4 bases for V and 1 base for J; bases not matched to a gene: 10. This CDR3 is CASSWRTGGVGGTDTQYF. The CDR3 DNA sequence: TGTGCCAGCAGTTGGAGGACAGGGGGCGTCGGGGGCACAGATACGCAGTATTTT.

This clonotype came up many times. J is TRBJ2-5 and V is TRBV7-2, with TRBD2 matching over 12 bases. V shed 1 base and J 3 bases; nucleotides not matched to a gene: 9. The CDR3 spans 18 residues. Germline loops: CDR1 SGHTA, CDR2 FQGNSA. CDR3 in amino acids: CASSLVLAGGQIEETQYF. CDR3 in DNA: TGTGCCAGCAGCTTAGTACTAGCGGGGGGACAAATCGAAGAGACCCAGTACTTC.

The table lists this clonotype with many counts. The V and J genes are TRBV2 and TRBJ2-6; weak D call: TRBD2 (6 bases). The CDR3 contains 16 residues. Per germline, CDR1 SNHLY and CDR2 FYNNEI. Trimming took 0 bases from V and 3 from J, leaving 9 bases between them. The CDR3 region is CASSEAGGSGANVLTF. The CDR3 DNA sequence: TGTGCCAGCAGTGAAGCCGGGGGAAGTGGGGCCAACGTCCTGACTTTC.

This clonotype was detected ten times or more. V and J are TRBV6-5 and TRBJ1-5, with D tentatively TRBD1 (5 bases). Per the germline V gene, CDR1 is MNHEY and CDR2 is SVGAGI. The CDR3 has 14 residues. Deletions cut 7 bases from V and 2 bases from J, with 12 bases between. The CDR3 DNA reads as TGTGCCAGCAAAGCGGGGGAGGGCAATCAGCCCCAGCATTTT. Residues: CASKAGEGNQPQHF.

This clonotype was seen many times. This chain uses TRBV28 with TRBJ1-6; 8 bases align to TRBD1. CDR3 size: 12 residues. Germline assignment: CDR1 MDHEN and CDR2 SYDVKM. Losses at the gene ends were 10 bases for V and 9 bases for J; bases not matched to a gene: 5. This chain's CDR3 is CATWGQVSPLHF. CDR3 coding DNA: TGTGCCACCTGGGGACAGGTTTCACCCCTCCACTTT. The whole variable domain, remainder taken from reference TRBV28 and TRBJ1-6, is DVKVTQSSRYLVKRTGEKVFLECVQDMDHENMFWYRQDPGLGLRLIYFSYDVKMKEKGDIPEGYSVSREKKERFSLILESASTNQTSMYLCATWGQVSPLHFGNGTRLTVT.

This clonotype has a count of ten or more. This chain links TRBV5-1 with TRBJ2-7; possible D gene TRBD2, 6 bases. V was trimmed by 0 bases and J by 0 bases, leaving 7 bases between them. The length of the CDR3 is 14 residues. Germline V CDR1 and CDR2: SGHRS, YFSETQ. The CDR3 DNA sequence: TGCGCCAGCAGCTTGGCCGGGAGCTCCTACGAGCAGTACTTC. It is translated as CASSLAGSSYEQYF.

This clonotype was found many times. The chain is built from TRBV2 and TRBJ2-1; D is uncertain. Trimming shortened V by 8 bases and J by 11 bases, and 10 bases separated the two germline ends. The germline V gene encodes CDR1 SNHLY and CDR2 FYNNEI. The CDR3 totals 10 residues. The CDR3 protein is CASSTKQQFF. The CDR3 DNA sequence: TGTGCCAGCTCAACTAAGCAGCAGTTCTTC.

This clonotype was picked up many times. This chain uses TRBV4-1 with TRBJ1-5; D remains unclear. Looked up from germline, CDR1 is MGHRA and CDR2 is YSYEKL. This CDR3 region has 15 residues. V was cut by 0 bases and J by 9 bases, with 15 bases left in between. The CDR3 DNA reads TGCGCCAGCAGCCAAGATGTGGCAGACCCCAGGCCCCAGCATTTT. Amino acid sequence: CASSQDVADPRPQHF.

This clonotype has at least ten counts. The rearrangement links TRBV2 to TRBJ2-6; D is possibly TRBD1 (5 bases). The germline V and J ends were trimmed by 4 bases and 0 bases, with 13 bases remaining between them. The CDR3 runs to 17 residues. CDR1 and CDR2 (germline): SNHLY, FYNNEI. This CDR3 is CASSGGQGNSGANVLTF. CDR3 coding DNA: TGTGCCAGCAGTGGAGGACAAGGAAACTCTGGGGCCAACGTCCTGACTTTC.

There are many counts of this clonotype. This chain joins TRBV5-4 and TRBJ1-3; the D is unclear. The V gene lost 0 bases and the J gene lost 0 bases, with 13 bases spanning the gap. Germline CDR1 is SGHNT and CDR2 is YYREEE (reference sequence). The CDR3 spans 17 residues. CDR3 in amino acids: CASSLEPATFSGNTIYF. As DNA, the CDR3 is TGTGCCAGCAGCTTGGAGCCCGCTACCTTCTCTGGAAACACCATATATTTT.

A few counts support this clonotype. The chain employs TRBV2 and TRBJ2-5; 10 positions match TRBD1. Germline V gene sequence: CDR1 SNHLY, CDR2 FYNNEI. The CDR3 length is 16 residues. V dropped 6 bases and J dropped 5; count of bases not matched to a gene: 12. CDR3 residues: CASRRTGGRARETQYF. The CDR3 coding sequence is TGTGCCAGCAGGAGGACAGGGGGACGTGCGAGGGAGACCCAGTACTTC.

The table lists this clonotype with many counts. The J gene is TRBJ1-6, the V gene TRBV20-1; the match to TRBD1 covers 9 bases. After removal of 3 bases from V and 5 bases from J, the junction contained 8 bases not matched to a gene. Germline CDR1 reads DFQATT; CDR2 reads SNEGSKA (reference sequence). The CDR3 has 16 residues. DNA of the CDR3: TGCAGTGCTAGTCGGACAGGGGCCCCAGATAATTCACCCCTCCACTTT. As protein: CSASRTGAPDNSPLHF.

The table lists this clonotype with many counts. The V call is TRBV6-5, the J call TRBJ1-6; 8 bases are a match to TRBD1. J gave up 5 bases and V 7 bases, and 4 bases lay outside the gene matches. Germline assignment: CDR1 MNHEY and CDR2 SVGAGI. CDR3 length equals 14 residues. Here the CDR3 reads CASTRTGNNSPLHF. The CDR3 region has the DNA TGTGCCAGCACTAGGACAGGGAATAATTCACCCCTCCACTTT.

This clonotype was observed many times. The chain uses TRBV10-2 and TRBJ1-1; 8 positions agree with TRBD1. CDR1 and CDR2 from the germline V gene are WSHSY and SAAADI. This CDR3 is 12 amino acids long. V was clipped by 3 bases and J by 11 bases; unmatched bases: 5. CDR3: CASSDPDRAAFF. The CDR3 bases are TGCGCCAGCAGTGACCCGGACAGGGCTGCTTTCTTT.